This T cell receptor (beta chain) was sequenced for a study of neurological immune-mediated disorders. This clonotype was seen many times. What it binds is not known. Study-level findings and limits: The repertoires of 18 of 34 multiple sclerosis patients were placed by phylogenetic grouping in a single related-CDR3 cluster, which may be a signature. While HTLV-1-associated myelopathy showed the greatest TCR clonal expansion, multiple sclerosis showed the least, falling below healthy controls. There were no CDR3 amino acid sequences shared by expanded clones across subjects, a result suggesting private repertoires in all groups.

Described time point: longitudinal time-point 1 (baseline). 5'RACE with 10-nucleotide random UMIs generated the cDNA. TCRdb analysed the 5' RACE reads with MiXCR anew, one entry per CDR3 protein. The table includes roughly 36,000 distinct CDR3 sequences, more than 3% detected once. This clonotype originated in a woman in her sixties with multiple sclerosis. The sequenced sample was PBMCs.

CDR3 in DNA: TGCAGTGCTAGAGATCAGACCTCTGGAAACACCATATATTTT. It specifies CSARDQTSGNTIYF. The gene calls are TRBV20-1 and TRBJ1-3; D gene uncertain. V was shortened by 0 bases and J by 0 bases, with 6 bases between the two germline ends. The V gene's germline CDR1 is DFQATT and CDR2 SNEGSKA (reference sequence). This CDR3 region has 14 residues.